One sample yielded the 17 T cell receptor beta chains listed below, sequenced in a study of blood T cells in healthy people across ages. Alongside a J-beta primer mix, a sample-barcoded 5' primer served in a second PCR lasting about 7 to 11 cycles. TCRdb used MiXCR to reprocess the 5' RACE reads, holding one entry per CDR3 protein. The profile shows about 1.5 million distinct CDR3 sequences, approximately 43% of them singletons. The sample consisted of blood. These receptors came from a woman between 18 and 29 years old in good health.

This rearrangement joins TRBV20-1 to TRBJ2-3; D perhaps matches TRBD2 (6 bases). The V end was cut by 2 bases, the J end by 3 bases, with 12 bases between. CDR3 length: 14 amino acids. Looked up from germline, CDR1 is DFQATT and CDR2 is SNEGSKA (reference sequence). This CDR3 is CSARRTGETDTQYF. The DNA for the CDR3 is TGCAGTGCTAGAAGAACGGGAGAGACAGATACGCAGTATTTT.

This clonotype was detected only a few times. The chain employs TRBV7-2 and TRBJ2-7; no definite D call. CDR3 length: 12 amino acids. With 5 bases removed from V and 3 bases from J, the gap between germline ends came to 8 bases. CDR1 is SGHTA, CDR2 FQGNSA, per germline. CDR3 amino acids: CASSLHRYEQYF. CDR3 sequence (DNA): TGTGCCAGCAGCCTACACCGCTACGAGCAGTACTTC.

This clonotype was detected only a few times. The chain employs TRBV12-3 or TRBV12-4 and TRBJ1-1; D not certain. The CDR3 extends over 12 amino acids. The V and J ends lost 7 bases and 6 bases respectively, with 12 bases between them. CDR3 sequence: CASIGLSAEAFF. In nucleotides, the CDR3 is TGTGCCAGCATTGGACTATCCGCTGAAGCTTTCTTT.

CDR3 sequence reads: CSARDRGTNPYEQYF. The CDR3 DNA reads TGCAGTGCTAGGGACAGGGGGACGAATCCCTACGAGCAGTACTTC. The chain recombines TRBV20-1 with TRBJ2-7; 10 nucleotides agree with TRBD1. J was trimmed by 2 bases and V by 3 bases; bases with no gene match: 7. The CDR3 is made up of 15 amino acids. Germline V gene lookup returns CDR1 DFQATT and CDR2 SNEGSKA (reference sequence).

This chain connects TRBV7-9 to TRBJ1-1, with a possible D match to TRBD1 (6 bases). The CDR3 consists of 15 residues. CDR1 is SEHNR and CDR2 is FQNEAQ in the germline V gene (reference sequence). Trimming cost V 0 bases and J 3 bases, with 11 bases left between them. Written as DNA, the CDR3 is TGTGCCAGCAGCTTAGCGGGGGCCCCGGACACTGAAGCTTTCTTT. This encodes CASSLAGAPDTEAFF.

There are a few counts of this clonotype. The rearrangement joins TRBV9 to TRBJ2-5; the match to TRBD2 covers 7 bases. V was pared by 0 bases and J by 3 bases, with 5 bases of the junction left unmatched. This CDR3 comprises 15 residues. Germline CDR1 is SGDLS and CDR2 is YYNGEE. CDR3 nucleotide sequence: TGTGCCAGCAGCGTAGAAGGGCTAGCGGAAGAGACCCAGTACTTC. This codes for CASSVEGLAEETQYF. Looking up the rest from reference TRBV9 and TRBJ2-5 gives the full variable domain: DSGVTQTPKHLITATGQRVTLRCSPRSGDLSVYWYQQSLDQGLQFLIQYYNGEERAKGNILERFSAQQFPDLHSELNLSSLELGDSALYFCASSVEGLAEETQYFGPGTRLLVL.

The chain combines TRBV19 with TRBJ2-6, with 10 bases matching TRBD2. The germline V gene encodes CDR1 LNHDA and CDR2 SQIVND (reference sequence). V shed 3 bases and J 0 bases; nucleotides not matched to a gene: 5. The CDR3 has 18 amino acids. The CDR3, as DNA: TGTGCCAGTAGTATCAGTCCTAGCGGGAGCTCTGGGGCCAACGTCCTGACTTTC. Protein product: CASSISPSGSSGANVLTF.

J is TRBJ1-6 and V is TRBV30, with TRBD1 as a possible D gene (5 bases). V lost 8 bases and J 7 bases, leaving 12 bases between the germline ends. This CDR3 comprises 12 residues. Germline CDR1 is GTSNPN and CDR2 is SVGIG (reference sequence). The CDR3 coding sequence is TGTGCCGGGACTATTTGGAATTCACCCCTCCACTTT. This encodes CAGTIWNSPLHF.

The rearrangement links TRBV5-1 to TRBJ2-5, with a weak D call TRBD1 (6 bases). V lost 3 bases to trimming and J lost 0 bases, with 12 bases between them. This CDR3 spans 15 amino acids. The germline gives CDR1 SGHRS, CDR2 YFSETQ. The CDR3 region is CASSWRWTDQETQYF. As DNA, the CDR3 is TGCGCCAGCAGCTGGCGCTGGACAGACCAAGAGACCCAGTACTTC.

The V call is TRBV4-1, the J call TRBJ2-4; D tentatively reads TRBD1 or TRBD2 (6 bases each). The assigned J gene may be wrong: the sequence end matches TRBJ2-7 better. Germline loops: CDR1 MGHRA, CDR2 YSYEKL. This CDR3 region has 16 residues. CDR3 DNA sequence: TGCGCCAGCAGCCAACACGCCGGGGGCTTCTCCTACGAGCAGTACTTC. Its protein is CASSQHAGGFSYEQYF.

About this clonotype: The junction and the germline gene differ at one end; a read error may be behind it. The genes are TRBV3-1 and TRBJ2-1; D is unresolved. From germline, CDR1 is LGHDT and CDR2 YNNKEL (reference sequence). The CDR3 has 14 residues. CDR3 coding DNA: TGTGCCAGCAGCCAAGTAGGGTCCTGCAATGAGCAGTTCTTC. Translating gives CASSQVGSCNEQFF.

V gene TRBV20-1 combines with J gene TRBJ2-1, with 12 nucleotides matching TRBD2. Trimming at V came to 6 bases and at J to 2 bases, leaving 5 bases not matched to a gene. CDR1 and CDR2 (germline): DFQATT, SNEGSKA (reference sequence). The CDR3 contains 15 residues. The CDR3: CSAPRLAGAYNEQFF. The CDR3 coding sequence is TGCAGTGCGCCACGACTAGCGGGGGCCTACAATGAGCAGTTCTTC.

This clonotype was counted between two and nine times. The chain recombines TRBV7-2 with TRBJ2-3; 7 bases map to TRBD2. The CDR3 runs to 15 residues. The trim removed 7 bases at V and 5 bases at J, leaving 12 bases unmatched. CDR1 and CDR2 from the germline V gene are SGHTA and FQGNSA. This CDR3 is CASTLLGLAVDTQYF. The CDR3 coding sequence is TGTGCCAGCACCCTCTTAGGGCTAGCGGTAGATACGCAGTATTTT. The whole variable domain, filled in from reference TRBV7-2 and TRBJ2-3, reads GAGVSQSPSNKVTEKGKDVELRCDPISGHTALYWYRQSLGQGLEFLIYFQGNSAPDKSGLPSDRFSAERTGGSVSTLTIQRTQQEDSAVYLCASTLLGLAVDTQYFGPGTRLTVL.

This clonotype has just a few counts. This chain uses TRBV3-1 with TRBJ2-7; 8 nucleotides align to TRBD1. Germline CDR1 reads LGHDT; CDR2 reads YNNKEL (reference sequence). The junction had 9 bases not matched to a gene; V was cut back by 5 bases and J by 6 bases. There are 14 residues in the CDR3. The CDR3 loop reads CASSSIGQGGEQYF. The CDR3 DNA reads TGTGCCAGCAGCTCTATCGGACAGGGCGGCGAGCAGTACTTC.

The CDR3 DNA sequence: TGTGCCACCAGCACAGGAGTGGGACTAGGTTATGCTGAGCAGTACTTC. Its protein product is CATSTGVGLGYAEQYF. The V gene is TRBV15, the J gene TRBJ2-7, with 8 bases fitting TRBD2. V was pared by 4 bases and J by 7 bases, with 15 bases of the junction left unmatched. Germline CDR1 LNHNV, CDR2 YYDKDF (reference sequence). The length of the CDR3 is 16 residues.

The rearrangement joins TRBV7-2 to TRBJ1-2; 7 positions agree with TRBD1. Germline V gives CDR1 SGHTA, CDR2 FQGNSA. V gave up 0 bases and J gave up 0 bases; unmatched junction bases: 4. This CDR3 is built from 16 residues. CDR3 nucleotide sequence: TGTGCCAGCAGCTTAGCGCGACAGGGAACTAACTATGGCTACACCTTC. Its protein is CASSLARQGTNYGYTF.

The chain employs TRBV13 and TRBJ1-1, with D perhaps matching TRBD1 (5 bases). Trimming stripped 6 bases from V and 4 bases from J, with 15 bases between. CDR1 PRHDT and CDR2 FYEKMQ come from the germline V gene (reference sequence). The CDR3 runs to 14 residues. CDR3 DNA sequence: TGTGCCAGCAGTTCCGCGGGGGTACGCACTGAAGCTTTCTTT. Translated: CASSSAGVRTEAFF.